Shown below are 19 T cell receptor beta chains from a single sample sequenced in a study of cytomegalovirus exposure and HLA in healthy donors. Here immunoSEQ multiplex PCR was the method, and the copy in TCRdb shows in-frame clones only, minus some. Among roughly 130,000 clones listed, roughly 81% were seen once. Sample: PBMCs. Source of these receptors: a woman in her twenties or thirties in good health and CMV-seronegative.

V usage is TRBV6-1 and J usage is TRBJ2-7, with a tentative D call TRBD2 (5 bases). Deletions cut 5 bases from V and 2 bases from J, with 16 bases between. The germline V gene has CDR1 MNHNS and CDR2 SASEGT. The CDR3 has 15 amino acids. In DNA form, the CDR3 reads TGTGCCAGCAGTCCGGGAAACCCGATCACCTACGAGCAGTACTTC. Translating gives CASSPGNPITYEQYF.

J is TRBJ1-1 and V is TRBV4-1; no clear D. V was shortened by 3 bases and J by 1 base, with 9 bases between the two germline ends. The CDR3 has 14 amino acids. Germline loops: CDR1 MGHRA, CDR2 YSYEKL. This CDR3 is CASSHGEGNTEAFF. CDR3 bases: TGCGCCAGCAGCCATGGGGAGGGGAACACTGAAGCTTTCTTT.

V is TRBV5-8 and J is TRBJ2-2; 7 nucleotides line up with TRBD2. V was pared by 4 bases and J by 3 bases, with 3 bases of the junction left unmatched. Germline V gene lookup returns CDR1 SGHTS and CDR2 YDEGEE. This CDR3 is built from 14 residues. CDR3 residues: CASSRDYHTGELFF. CDR3 DNA: TGTGCCAGCAGCCGGGACTACCACACCGGGGAGCTGTTTTTT.

This chain connects TRBV5-5 to TRBJ1-5, with a weak D call TRBD1 (5 bases). The length of the CDR3 is 14 residues. In germline, CDR1 is SGHKS, CDR2 YYEKEE (reference sequence). V lost 0 bases and J lost 6, with 10 bases in between. The CDR3 nucleotides are TGTGCCAGCAGCTTGGTGAGGGGAGGTCAGCCCCAGCATTTT. Residues: CASSLVRGGQPQHF.

The chain employs TRBV20-1 and TRBJ2-3; D not resolved. Germline CDR1 DFQATT, CDR2 SNEGSKA (reference sequence). V lost 3 bases and J 8 bases, leaving 6 bases between the germline ends. This CDR3 has 10 amino acids. The CDR3 DNA follows: TGCAGTGCTAGTTCCCTTACGCAGTATTTT. Its translation: CSASSLTQYF.

There are many counts of this clone. The gene calls are TRBV25-1 and TRBJ2-7, with 8 nucleotides matching TRBD1. The CDR3 sequence is 14 residues long. Germline V CDR1 and CDR2: MGHDK, SYGVNS. The V gene end was trimmed by 5 bases and the J gene end by 5 bases; junction bases not matched to a gene: 8. The CDR3 sequence: CASSKTGDGHEQYF. CDR3 nucleotide sequence: TGTGCCAGCAGTAAGACAGGGGACGGTCACGAGCAGTACTTC.

The gene calls are TRBV6-5 and TRBJ1-2; 10 bases agree with TRBD1. The CDR3 is 16 amino acids. Per the germline V gene, CDR1 is MNHEY and CDR2 is SVGAGI. Trimming cost V 0 bases and J 3 bases; bases outside gene matches: 4. The CDR3: CASSYSRDRGYYGYTF. Written as DNA, the CDR3 is TGTGCCAGCAGTTACTCCCGGGACAGGGGATACTATGGCTACACCTTC.

The V call is TRBV5-5, the J call TRBJ1-1, with a possible D match to TRBD1 (5 bases). Germline CDR1 and CDR2: SGHKS and YYEKEE (reference sequence). Trimming pared 0 bases from V and 8 bases from J, leaving 14 bases between. The CDR3 contains 14 residues. The CDR3 bases are TGTGCCAGCAGCTTGGTCGGGGGTCTGGGGGAAGCTTTCTTT. The encoded protein is CASSLVGGLGEAFF.

The V and J genes are TRBV9 and TRBJ1-5; D remains ambiguous. The CDR3 totals 15 residues. V was pared by 3 bases and J by 4 bases, with 14 bases between. CDR1 is SGDLS and CDR2 is YYNGEE in the germline V gene. The DNA of the CDR3 is TGTGCCAGCAGCGCCTCATTTGATCGGAATCAGCCCCAGCATTTT. It yields the protein CASSASFDRNQPQHF.

The gene calls are TRBV5-6 and TRBJ2-1; the D gene is possibly TRBD2 (6 bases). This CDR3 contains 15 residues. From germline, CDR1 is SGHDT and CDR2 YYEEEE. V was trimmed by 4 bases and J by 0 bases, leaving 11 bases between them. The CDR3 nucleotides read TGTGCCAGCAGCCTTGGGACTGCCTCCTACAATGAGCAGTTCTTC. This sequence encodes CASSLGTASYNEQFF.

This clone has a single count. The chain couples TRBV30 to TRBJ2-7; D unclear. The CDR3 is 13 residues long. V was trimmed by 3 bases and J by 6 bases, leaving 15 bases between them. CDR1 GTSNPN and CDR2 SVGIG come from the germline V gene (reference sequence). CDR3: CAWRPTGLCEQYF. Here the CDR3 DNA reads TGTGCCTGGAGGCCGACTGGCCTTTGCGAGCAGTACTTC.

This chain joins TRBV28 and TRBJ1-2; TRBD1 might be the D (5 bases). Germline V gene sequence: CDR1 MDHEN, CDR2 SYDVKM. This CDR3 has 13 residues. Trimming shortened V by 6 bases and J by 7 bases, and 15 bases separated the two germline ends. The CDR3: CASSPAGVFGYTF. The CDR3 DNA is TGTGCCAGCAGCCCGGCGGGGGTGTTTGGCTACACCTTC.

The chain carries TRBV20-1 and TRBJ2-7; D is unclear. The ends were cut back, 5 bases at V and 4 bases at J, with 9 bases in the middle. In germline, CDR1 is DFQATT, CDR2 SNEGSKA (reference sequence). This CDR3 has 11 residues. CDR3 in amino acids: CSAPVEYEQYF. The CDR3 nucleotides are TGCAGTGCTCCCGTGGAGTACGAGCAGTACTTC.

This sequence joins TRBV2 and TRBJ2-7; possible D gene TRBD1, 6 bases. The germline V gene has CDR1 SNHLY and CDR2 FYNNEI. CDR3 size: 14 residues. V was clipped by 6 bases and J by 3 bases, with 15 bases between them. The CDR3 nucleotides read TGTGCCAGCAGGAGAACCACAGGGAACTACGAGCAGTACTTC. This gives the protein CASRRTTGNYEQYF.

The V gene is TRBV28, the J gene TRBJ2-7, with TRBD1 matching 9 bases. Per germline, CDR1 MDHEN and CDR2 SYDVKM. The CDR3 is made up of 15 amino acids. Germline trimming cut 6 bases from V and 3 bases from J; bases unmatched to any gene: 9. The CDR3 spells CASRSGQGKRYEQYF. Here the CDR3 DNA reads TGTGCCAGCAGGTCGGGACAGGGTAAGCGCTACGAGCAGTACTTC.

J is TRBJ1-2 and V is TRBV5-1; 8 bases fit TRBD1. The CDR3 is made up of 16 amino acids. Trimming cost V 0 bases and J 7 bases; bases outside gene matches: 11. The germline V gene has CDR1 SGHRS and CDR2 YFSETQ. The CDR3 loop is CASSLDTTGGSFGYTF. The CDR3 nucleotides read TGCGCCAGCAGCTTGGACACCACAGGGGGATCGTTTGGCTACACCTTC.

This CDR3 reads CASSQRQGYNEQFF. In DNA, the CDR3 is TGCGCCAGCAGCCAACGACAGGGGTACAATGAGCAGTTCTTC. The genes are TRBV4-3 and TRBJ2-1, with 8 bases fitting TRBD1. Germline V CDR1 and CDR2: LGHNA, YSLEER. The CDR3 has 14 amino acids. J was trimmed by 4 bases and V by 2 bases; bases with no gene match: 1.

J is TRBJ1-2 and V is TRBV2; possibly TRBD1 for D (5 bases). The length of the CDR3 is 14 residues. V was cut by 2 bases and J by 7 bases, with 14 bases left in between. CDR1 SNHLY and CDR2 FYNNEI come from the germline V gene. The DNA of the CDR3 is TGTGCCAGCAGTGAACAAGTTGGGGGAGGTGGCTACACCTTC. Translation gives CASSEQVGGGGYTF.

The V gene is TRBV7-6, the J gene TRBJ1-1, with D uncertain. The CDR3 consists of 12 residues. Germline V gene data show CDR1 as SGHVS and CDR2 as FNYEAQ. The V end lost 5 bases, the J end lost 4 bases, and 8 bases lay between the germline ends. The CDR3 region is CASSPGGTEAFF. CDR3 DNA sequence: TGTGCCAGCAGCCCCGGCGGCACTGAAGCTTTCTTT.